This TCR beta chain appears in the sequencing data of a study of cytomegalovirus exposure and HLA in healthy donors. Study-wide points: Association of a missense DCLRE1C variant with TCR beta V- and J-gene trimming was reported in a later analysis.

Nominally healthy donors were sampled, though unrecorded immune exposures were likely. With respect to this clone: Its antigen remains unidentified.

It was with 60 Vbeta and 13 Jbeta primers that the PCR ran. Data came from immunoSEQ multiplex PCR; TCRdb stores just in-frame clones and leaves some out. This table holds about 85,000 clones, 70% to 80% found once. The TCR was taken from a woman in her fifties or sixties in good health and CMV-seropositive. Sequenced material: PBMCs.

The CDR3 sequence: CASSLRVPNTEAFF. CDR3 nucleotide sequence: TGTGCCAGCAGCCTGCGGGTTCCCAACACTGAAGCTTTCTTT. The chain is built from TRBV5-4 and TRBJ1-1; D is undetermined. Germline-derived CDR1 and CDR2 are SGHNT and YYREEE (reference sequence). V lost 4 bases and J 2 bases, leaving 12 bases between the germline ends. This CDR3 region has 14 residues.